The 8 T cell receptor beta chains given below trace back to one sample, sequenced in a study of human T cells and chemical hapten exposure. Time point specified: patch test 1, 2 weeks after DPC sensitization. Treatment indicated: therapeutic diphenylcyclopropenone sensitization with weekly scalp DPC. MiXCR, applied by TCRdb to the RACE reads, yields one record per CDR3 protein. The table lists roughly 200,000 distinct CDR3 sequences, around 24% of them singletons. The input for sequencing was whole blood, taken in connection with sensitization to the hapten diphenylcyclopropenone (DPC). These receptors all come from a woman in her forties or fifties with alopecia areata. Some clones in this sample may be carry-over from other donors' samples.

This clonotype was picked up many times. This sequence joins TRBV10-2 and TRBJ2-3; D is ambiguous. Trimming took off 1 base at V and 4 bases at J, with 18 bases between the two ends. This CDR3 spans 17 amino acids. Per the germline V gene, CDR1 is WSHSY and CDR2 is SAAADI. CDR3: CASSEYLVGKRADTQYF. The CDR3, as DNA: TGCGCCAGCAGTGAGTACCTGGTCGGCAAAAGGGCAGATACGCAGTATTTT.

This clonotype has at least ten counts. The chain combines TRBV10-3 with TRBJ2-3; no reliable D call. Germline CDR1 reads ENHRY; CDR2 reads SYGVKD. This CDR3 is 13 amino acids long. Trimming pared 11 bases from V and 4 bases from J, leaving 16 bases between. The DNA of the CDR3 is TGTGCCGCCCGGAAGGAAGGCGCAGATACGCAGTATTTT. Amino acid sequence: CAARKEGADTQYF.

This clonotype was detected a few times. V usage is TRBV29-1 and J usage is TRBJ1-1, with TRBD1 matching 10 bases. Looked up from germline, CDR1 is SQVTM and CDR2 is ANQGSEA. This CDR3 comprises 12 residues. V lost 7 bases and J lost 6; bases outside the gene matches: 5. CDR3 amino acids: CSAVDRGPEAFF. The CDR3 nucleotides are TGCAGCGCCGTTGACAGGGGGCCTGAAGCTTTCTTT.

The chain combines TRBV20-1 with TRBJ2-5; 11 bases are a match to TRBD1. V was clipped by 6 bases and J by 4 bases; unmatched bases: 13. This CDR3 contains 16 residues. Germline assignment: CDR1 DFQATT and CDR2 SNEGSKA (reference sequence). CDR3 region: CSARAYRTGGIETQYF. The CDR3 bases are TGCAGTGCCAGGGCTTATAGGACAGGGGGCATAGAGACCCAGTACTTC.

This chain links TRBV12-3 or TRBV12-4 with TRBJ2-7; a possible D gene is TRBD2 (5 bases). Deletions cut 3 bases from V and 7 bases from J, with 13 bases between. CDR3 length: 13 amino acids. Written as DNA, the CDR3 is TGTGCCAGCAGTTTTGGGCGGTCGGGGGAGCAGTACTTC. Encoded protein: CASSFGRSGEQYF.

The chain couples TRBV7-9 to TRBJ1-2; D uncertain. The length of the CDR3 is 14 residues. The V end lost 5 bases, the J end lost 2 bases, and 12 bases lay between the germline ends. In germline, CDR1 is SEHNR, CDR2 FQNEAQ (reference sequence). The CDR3 region is CASSHPTENYGYTF. For the CDR3, the DNA is TGTGCCAGCAGCCATCCTACAGAAAACTATGGCTACACCTTC.

The V call is TRBV29-1, the J call TRBJ2-3; 10 bases agree with TRBD1. The CDR3 totals 13 residues. Per the germline V gene, CDR1 is SQVTM and CDR2 is ANQGSEA. V lost 4 bases to trimming and J lost 6 bases; unmatched junction nucleotides: 4. CDR3 sequence: CSVGQGAGDTQYF. CDR3 sequence (DNA): TGCAGCGTTGGACAGGGGGCAGGGGATACGCAGTATTTT.

The chain uses TRBV18 and TRBJ1-1, with 8 bases identical to TRBD1. V shed 3 bases and J 6 bases; nucleotides not matched to a gene: 6. The CDR3 is 14 amino acids. From germline, CDR1 is KGHSH and CDR2 LQKENI. CDR3 protein: CASSPFQGAAEAFF. In DNA form, the CDR3 reads TGTGCCAGCTCACCCTTTCAGGGGGCTGCTGAAGCTTTCTTT.